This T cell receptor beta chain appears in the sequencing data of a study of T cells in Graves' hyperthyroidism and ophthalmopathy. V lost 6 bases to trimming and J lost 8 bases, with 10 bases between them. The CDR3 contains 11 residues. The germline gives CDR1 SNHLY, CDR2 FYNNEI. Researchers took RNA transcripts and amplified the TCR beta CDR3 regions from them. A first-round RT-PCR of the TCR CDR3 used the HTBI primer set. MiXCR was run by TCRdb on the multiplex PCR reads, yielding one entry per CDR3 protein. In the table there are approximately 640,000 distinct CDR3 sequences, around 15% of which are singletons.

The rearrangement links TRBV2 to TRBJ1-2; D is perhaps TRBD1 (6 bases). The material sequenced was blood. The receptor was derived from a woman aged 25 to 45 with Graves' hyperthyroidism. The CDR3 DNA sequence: TGTGCCAGCAGGGGGGGCCGGGGCTACACCTTC. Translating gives CASRGGRGYTF.